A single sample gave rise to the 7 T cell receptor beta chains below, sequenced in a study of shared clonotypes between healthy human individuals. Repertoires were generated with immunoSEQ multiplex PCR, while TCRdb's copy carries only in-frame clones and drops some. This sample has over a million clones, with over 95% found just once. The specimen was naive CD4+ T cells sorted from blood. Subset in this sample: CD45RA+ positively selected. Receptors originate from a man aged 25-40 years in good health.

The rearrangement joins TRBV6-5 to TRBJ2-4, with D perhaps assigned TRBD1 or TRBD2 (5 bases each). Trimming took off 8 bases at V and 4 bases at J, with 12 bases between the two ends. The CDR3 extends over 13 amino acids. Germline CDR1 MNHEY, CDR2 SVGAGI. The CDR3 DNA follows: TGTGCCAGCGGGGCGGGCCCTAAAAACATTCAGTACTTC. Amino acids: CASGAGPKNIQYF.

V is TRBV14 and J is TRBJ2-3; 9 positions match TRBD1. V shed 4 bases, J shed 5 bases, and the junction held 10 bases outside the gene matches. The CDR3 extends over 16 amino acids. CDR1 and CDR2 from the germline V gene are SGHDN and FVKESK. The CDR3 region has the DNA TGTGCCAGCAGCCGAACGACAGGGGGTTTTGGAGATACGCAGTATTTT. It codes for CASSRTTGGFGDTQYF.

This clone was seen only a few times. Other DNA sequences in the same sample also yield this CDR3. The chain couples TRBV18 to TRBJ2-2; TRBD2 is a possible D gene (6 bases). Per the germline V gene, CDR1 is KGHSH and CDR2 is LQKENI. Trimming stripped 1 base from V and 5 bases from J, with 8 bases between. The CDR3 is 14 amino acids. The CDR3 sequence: CASSPLEGTGELFF. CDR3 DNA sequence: TGTGCCAGCTCACCACTGGAGGGGACCGGGGAGCTGTTTTTT.

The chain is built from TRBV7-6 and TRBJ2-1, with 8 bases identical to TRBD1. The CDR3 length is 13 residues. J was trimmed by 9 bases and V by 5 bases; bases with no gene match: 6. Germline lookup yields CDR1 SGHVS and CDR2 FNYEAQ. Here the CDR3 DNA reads TGTGCCAGCAGCCCGGACAGGGAGCGTGAGCAGTTCTTC. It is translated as CASSPDREREQFF.

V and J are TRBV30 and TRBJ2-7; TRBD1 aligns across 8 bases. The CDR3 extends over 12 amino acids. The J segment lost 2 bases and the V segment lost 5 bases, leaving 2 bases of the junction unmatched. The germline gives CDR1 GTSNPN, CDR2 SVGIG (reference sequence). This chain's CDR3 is CAWGQGPYEQYF. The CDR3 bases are TGTGCCTGGGGACAGGGCCCCTACGAGCAGTACTTC. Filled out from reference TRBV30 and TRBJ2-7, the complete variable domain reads SQTIHQWPATLVQPVGSPLSLECTVEGTSNPNLYWYRQAAGRGLQLLFYSVGIGQISSEVPQNLSASRPQDRQFILSSKKLLLSDSGFYLCAWGQGPYEQYFGPGTRLTVT.

Here the CDR3 reads CASSQGPLATSYNEQFF. Here the CDR3 DNA reads TGCGCCAGCAGCCAAGGCCCTCTAGCGACCTCCTACAATGAGCAGTTCTTC. This chain links TRBV4-1 with TRBJ2-1; a weak D match, TRBD2 (6 bases). Trimming shortened V by 1 base and J by 0 bases, and 13 bases separated the two germline ends. Germline V gene lookup returns CDR1 MGHRA and CDR2 YSYEKL. The CDR3 totals 17 residues.

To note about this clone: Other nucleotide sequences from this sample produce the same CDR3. The CDR3 bases are TGTGCCTGGGCAGGGAGCTACGAGCAGTACTTC. Translating gives CAWAGSYEQYF. The chain carries TRBV30 and TRBJ2-7; D is possibly TRBD1 or TRBD2 (5 bases each). CDR3 length equals 11 residues. Germline assignment: CDR1 GTSNPN and CDR2 SVGIG (reference sequence). Trimming took off 5 bases at V and 3 bases at J, with 8 bases between the two ends.